This T cell receptor beta chain was identified in a study of vaccination effects on CD4 cells after COVID-19. With the ViraFEST assay, the study expanded antigen-specific CD4+ T cells using viral peptide pools, then sequenced them. Cultured cells yielded isolated CD4+ T cells after around 9 days. Having tested negative for nucleocapsid antibodies, the vaccine recipients showed no prior SARS-CoV-2 infection. Here immunoSEQ multiplex PCR was the method, and the copy in TCRdb shows in-frame clones only, minus some. The sample lists 25,000 to 35,000 clones, under 85% occurring once. CDR3 length equals 14 residues. V was clipped by 4 bases and J by 5 bases, with 14 bases between them. Germline V lookup: CDR1 MNHEY, CDR2 SVGAGI. This clone was seen a handful of times. Its antigen is not known.

The chain joins TRBV6-5 to TRBJ1-1; a weak D match, TRBD1 (6 bases). This receptor was identified in a human donor who received a COVID-19 vaccine. Specimen: CD4+ T cells from PBMCs cultured with SARS-CoV-2 spike peptides, collected before COVID-19 vaccination. The CDR3 region is CASSSSYRATEAFF. The CDR3 coding sequence is TGTGCCAGCAGTTCCTCTTACAGGGCAACTGAAGCTTTCTTT.